This T cell receptor (beta chain) was found in a study of T cells in tumors after PD-1 blockade. Across the whole study: Prior checkpoint blockade, systemic immunosuppressant use, or anti-cancer therapy within 4 weeks excluded patients.

The same primary tumor site was biopsied both before and after PD-1 blockade. Tumor or blood genomic DNA was sequenced, with inputs of about 550 ng to 6,004 ng. Using immunoSEQ multiplex PCR, the repertoire was profiled, and TCRdb retains in-frame clones only, with some absent. The table has about 5,800 clones, 55% to 75% seen once. This clone was seen only a few times. This TCR derives from a human donor with basal cell carcinoma. The specimen comprised tumor tissue, sampled before anti-PD-1 treatment.

The CDR3 region is CASSVGGATGMNTEAFF. CDR3 nucleotide sequence: TGTGCCAGCAGCGTAGGAGGGGCGACAGGGATGAACACTGAAGCTTTCTTT. This chain joins TRBV9 and TRBJ1-1, with 7 nucleotides matching TRBD1. The CDR3 loop spans 17 amino acids. Germline CDR1 reads SGDLS; CDR2 reads YYNGEE. Trimming cost V 0 bases and J 0 bases; bases outside gene matches: 8. The whole variable domain, remainder taken from reference TRBV9 and TRBJ1-1, is DSGVTQTPKHLITATGQRVTLRCSPRSGDLSVYWYQQSLDQGLQFLIQYYNGEERAKGNILERFSAQQFPDLHSELNLSSLELGDSALYFCASSVGGATGMNTEAFFGQGTRLTVV.